This TCR beta chain was identified in a study of blood T cell repertoires in COVID-19. Study as a whole: The United States, Italy and Spain were the sources of the acute and convalescent COVID-19 samples. Nucleic acid was either cDNA or gDNA, and it came from T cells, B-cell-depleted T cells, or PBMCs.

Original processing notes: Amplification from reference gene primers served as the basis for estimated nucleated cell counts. Repertoires were generated with immunoSEQ multiplex PCR, while TCRdb's copy carries only in-frame clones and drops some. V, J and clone size were drawn from that table, and D and trimming were deduced from the DNA. The sample carries under 250,000 clones, 75% to 85% recorded once. V shed 3 bases and J shed 4 bases, with 12 bases lying between them. CDR1 and CDR2 (germline): MGHRA, YSYEKL. This CDR3 spans 15 amino acids. Sequencing was done on a sample of peripheral blood. The chain couples TRBV4-1 to TRBJ2-2, with D tentatively TRBD1 (7 bases). The receptor comes from a man in his fifties with active or convalescent COVID-19. CDR3 coding DNA: TGCGCCAGCAGCCACAGACAGGGAGGCACCGGGGAGCTGTTTTTT. Translated, it gives CASSHRQGGTGELFF.